The 26 T cell receptor beta chains below all came from one sample that was sequenced in a study of vaccination and CD4 T cells after COVID-19. Which antigens these TCRs recognize remains unknown. The Oncomine TCR Beta short-read assay was applied to DNA of cultured CD4+ T cells. TCRdb recomputed calls from the PCR reads with MiXCR, one row per CDR3 protein. The sample lists about 2,700 distinct CDR3 sequences, just under 25% occurring once. Treatment denoted: approximately nine-day PBMC culture with coronavirus spike peptide pools or control peptides (ViraFEST assay). The sample taken for sequencing was CD4+ T cells from blood, cultured in vitro. These receptors came from a human donor who had recovered from COVID-19.

By share, this clonotype ranks as medium-sized (0.01 to 0.1%). The chain uses TRBV24-1 and TRBJ1-2, with D maybe TRBD1 (6 bases). There are 13 residues in the CDR3. The germline gives CDR1 KGHDR, CDR2 SFDVKD. Trimming pared 9 bases from V and 8 bases from J, leaving 18 bases between. The CDR3 nucleotides read TGTGCCACCGCGACGGGGGGGCGAGGCGGCTACACCTTC. Translating gives CATATGGRGGYTF.

This clonotype has more than one count but fewer than ten. The chain uses TRBV9 and TRBJ2-2, with 13 bases identical to TRBD2. V lost 4 bases and J lost 0; bases outside the gene matches: 6. The CDR3 runs to 18 residues. Germline V gene lookup returns CDR1 SGDLS and CDR2 YYNGEE. CDR3 region: CASSPGGLAGPNTGELFF. The CDR3 DNA sequence: TGTGCCAGCAGCCCAGGGGGACTAGCGGGACCGAACACCGGGGAGCTGTTTTTT.

The rearrangement joins TRBV7-9 to TRBJ1-4; weak D call: TRBD1 (5 bases). V gave up 5 bases and J gave up 6 bases, with 13 bases separating them. Germline loops: CDR1 SEHNR, CDR2 FQNEAQ (reference sequence). The CDR3 spans 14 residues. The CDR3 DNA sequence: TGTGCCAGCAGCCACGGACAAGGACATGAAAAACTGTTTTTT. Translating it yields CASSHGQGHEKLFF.

This clonotype counts as medium-sized. The chain is built from TRBV7-8 and TRBJ2-3; 10 bases align to TRBD2. Germline V CDR1 and CDR2: SGHVS, FQNEAQ. The V gene end was trimmed by 7 bases and the J gene end by 6 bases; junction bases not matched to a gene: 7. This CDR3 region has 14 residues. CDR3 nucleotides: TGTGCCAGCAAAGTAGCGGGGGGTCCGGATACGCAGTATTTT. As protein: CASKVAGGPDTQYF.

This chain links TRBV21-1 with TRBJ2-1; the table's D call TRBD1 went unverified against the DNA. TRBV21-1 counts as a pseudogene. This CDR3 is built from 15 residues. The CDR3 sequence is CASSTHPAGFDEQFF. The CDR3 DNA sequence: TGTGCCAGCAGCACTCACCCGGCGGGCTTTGATGAGCAGTTCTTC.

The rearrangement joins TRBV7-8 to TRBJ2-1, with 8 positions matching TRBD1. After removal of 5 bases from V and 5 bases from J, the junction contained 5 bases not matched to a gene. The germline V gene encodes CDR1 SGHVS and CDR2 FQNEAQ. The CDR3 consists of 14 residues. The CDR3 DNA follows: TGTGCCAGCAGCAGGGACAGGATCGACAATGAGCAGTTCTTC. Amino acid sequence: CASSRDRIDNEQFF.

This clonotype was found a few times. The chain links TRBV6-5 to TRBJ2-3, with D possibly called TRBD1 or TRBD2 (5 bases each). The CDR3 sequence is 13 residues long. The ends were cut back, 4 bases at V and 2 bases at J, with 7 bases in the middle. Looked up from germline, CDR1 is MNHEY and CDR2 is SVGAGI. CDR3 sequence reads: CASSLGTTDTQYF. CDR3 coding DNA: TGTGCCAGCAGTTTGGGGACCACAGATACGCAGTATTTT.

This clonotype was counted between two and nine times. The chain has TRBV7-2 and TRBJ2-5, with a possible D match to TRBD1 (6 bases). Germline V gene lookup returns CDR1 SGHTA and CDR2 FQGNSA. The CDR3 has 13 residues. V shed 3 bases and J shed 5 bases, with 10 bases lying between them. The CDR3 spells CASSFDRFETQYF. For the CDR3, the DNA is TGTGCCAGCAGCTTCGACAGGTTTGAGACCCAGTACTTC.

CDR3 loop: CAIPPGDEQFF. CDR3 bases: TGTGCCATCCCCCCTGGCGATGAGCAGTTCTTC. This chain uses TRBV10-3 with TRBJ2-1; D not resolved. Germline loops: CDR1 ENHRY, CDR2 SYGVKD. Trimming took off 8 bases at V and 8 bases at J, with 10 bases between the two ends. The CDR3 has 11 amino acids.

This clonotype is medium-sized by share. V is TRBV6-1 and J is TRBJ2-6; D is unresolved. Trimming left V 6 bases short and J 0 bases short, with 15 bases between. From germline, CDR1 is MNHNS and CDR2 SASEGT. This CDR3 region has 17 residues. The CDR3 spells CASSPTATSSGANVLTF. DNA for the CDR3: TGTGCCAGCAGCCCGACTGCTACAAGCTCTGGGGCCAACGTCCTGACTTTC.

This clonotype has a handful of counts. This chain links TRBV5-1 with TRBJ2-5; D is possibly TRBD2 (5 bases). Germline lookup yields CDR1 SGHRS and CDR2 YFSETQ. CDR3 length: 16 amino acids. Trimming removed 0 bases at V and 5 bases at J, with 17 bases between. CDR3 nucleotides: TGCGCCAGCAGCTTGGTCGGGATTCGGGGAAGCGAGACCCAGTACTTC. The encoded protein is CASSLVGIRGSETQYF.

This chain joins TRBV20-1 and TRBJ2-7; weak D call: TRBD2 (5 bases). The CDR3 is 15 residues long. V lost 6 bases to trimming and J lost 4 bases, with 22 bases between them. CDR1 is DFQATT, CDR2 SNEGSKA, per germline (reference sequence). The DNA of the CDR3 is TGCAGTGCCAAGTACTCGCTTTCGGGCGGGTACGAGCAGTACTTC. It specifies CSAKYSLSGGYEQYF.

The chain employs TRBV7-9 and TRBJ1-1, with TRBD1 matching 7 bases. Germline V CDR1 and CDR2: SEHNR, FQNEAQ (reference sequence). After removal of 6 bases from V and 1 base from J, the junction contained 8 bases not matched to a gene. The CDR3 length is 15 residues. The CDR3 DNA reads TGTGCCAGCAGACCTAGGGAGGGGGCGAACACTGAAGCTTTCTTT. Its translation is CASRPREGANTEAFF.

This clonotype was seen more than once but under ten times. The rearrangement uses TRBV7-2 and TRBJ2-1; D gene unclear. Germline-derived CDR1 and CDR2 are SGHTA and FQGNSA. This CDR3 has 11 residues. The ends were cut back, 3 bases at V and 8 bases at J, with 5 bases in the middle. CDR3 DNA sequence: TGTGCCAGCAGCTTCCTGTATGAGCAGTTCTTC. Translation gives CASSFLYEQFF.

This chain uses TRBV5-8 with TRBJ1-1; 7 positions match TRBD1. This CDR3 contains 14 residues. Germline CDR1 and CDR2: SGHTS and YDEGEE. After removal of 4 bases from V and 9 bases from J, the junction contained 12 bases not matched to a gene. CDR3 nucleotide sequence: TGTGCCAGCAGCCTGGGGGACAGAGATTCTAAAGCTTTCTTT. Protein: CASSLGDRDSKAFF.

This clonotype is medium-sized by share. The chain has TRBV2 and TRBJ2-6, with D tentatively TRBD2 (6 bases). The CDR3 has 10 amino acids. V was trimmed by 8 bases and J by 10 bases, leaving 6 bases between them. Germline V gene data show CDR1 as SNHLY and CDR2 as FYNNEI. CDR3 residues: CASGGNVLTF. CDR3 coding DNA: TGTGCCAGCGGGGGGAACGTCCTGACTTTC.

By sample fraction, this clonotype is medium-sized. V gene TRBV6-2 or TRBV6-3 combines with J gene TRBJ2-2, with 8 bases lining up with TRBD2. V lost 6 bases to trimming and J lost 4 bases; unmatched junction nucleotides: 7. The CDR3 is 15 residues long. Germline loops: CDR1 MNHEY, CDR2 SVGEGT. The CDR3 loop is CASRTIAGSTGELFF. The CDR3 coding sequence is TGTGCCAGCAGGACAATAGCGGGATCCACCGGGGAGCTGTTTTTT.

The V call is TRBV7-9, the J call TRBJ2-7; D call uncertain. The CDR3 consists of 14 residues. Germline V CDR1 and CDR2: SEHNR, FQNEAQ (reference sequence). V was cut by 2 bases and J by 4 bases, with 12 bases left in between. The DNA for the CDR3 is TGTGCCAGCAGCTTAAGTGGGGTACGGTACGAGCAGTACTTC. Translation: CASSLSGVRYEQYF.

This rearrangement joins TRBV7-8 to TRBJ1-2; TRBD1 is a possible D gene (5 bases). The ends were cut back, 1 base at V and 3 bases at J, with 6 bases in the middle. The CDR3 has 13 amino acids. Germline V gene lookup returns CDR1 SGHVS and CDR2 FQNEAQ. The CDR3 DNA follows: TGTGCCAGCAGCTTAGGACAGTACTATGGCTACACCTTC. Encoded protein: CASSLGQYYGYTF.

This chain links TRBV2 with TRBJ2-7; D not certain. The CDR3 runs to 12 residues. In germline, CDR1 is SNHLY, CDR2 FYNNEI. V lost 8 bases and J lost 0, with 8 bases in between. In DNA form, the CDR3 reads TGTGCCAGCTGCGACATCTCCTACGAGCAGTACTTC. Its protein is CASCDISYEQYF.

Concerning this clonotype: The CDR3 carries no conserved terminal phenylalanine or tryptophan, so it likely arises from a read error. The chain couples TRBV25-1 to TRBJ1-2, with D possibly TRBD1 on 5 matching bases. Between the trimmed V and J ends, which lost 4 bases and 8 bases, there was a span of 11 bases. There are 12 residues in the CDR3. In germline, CDR1 is MGHDK, CDR2 SYGVNS. CDR3 amino acids: CASSGDSRGYTL. CDR3 in DNA: TGTGCCAGCAGTGGTGACAGCCGAGGCTACACCCTC.

The CDR3 is CASSPIPLDTQYF. CDR3 coding DNA: TGTGCCAGCTCACCTATCCCCCTAGATACGCAGTATTTT. The genes are TRBV18 and TRBJ2-3; the D is unclear. V lost 3 bases to trimming and J lost 5 bases, with 9 bases between them. Germline-derived CDR1 and CDR2 are KGHSH and LQKENI. CDR3 length: 13 residues.

This clonotype has more than one count but fewer than ten. The V gene is TRBV11-1, the J gene TRBJ2-3; tentatively, D is TRBD2 (6 bases). CDR3 length: 14 residues. Germline V gives CDR1 SGHAT, CDR2 FQDESV (reference sequence). Trimming shortened V by 3 bases and J by 4 bases, and 11 bases separated the two germline ends. The CDR3 DNA sequence: TGTGCCAGCAGCTTGGGGGGTAGGGCAGATACGCAGTATTTT. Translation: CASSLGGRADTQYF.

In this sample, this clonotype turned up a few times. The chain uses TRBV6-5 and TRBJ1-5; maybe TRBD1 (5 bases). The germline V and J ends were trimmed by 2 bases and 2 bases, with 10 bases remaining between them. The germline CDR1 and CDR2 sequences are MNHEY and SVGAGI. There are 15 residues in the CDR3. This CDR3 reads CASSYGGVGNQPQHF. CDR3 DNA sequence: TGTGCCAGCAGTTACGGGGGGGTGGGCAATCAGCCCCAGCATTTT.

The V gene is TRBV7-2, the J gene TRBJ2-1; 7 nucleotides align to TRBD1. The CDR3 is made up of 15 amino acids. Germline trimming cut 7 bases from V and 0 bases from J; bases unmatched to any gene: 6. CDR1 is SGHTA, CDR2 FQGNSA, per germline. CDR3: CASTQGVSSYNEQFF. CDR3 nucleotides: TGTGCCAGCACCCAGGGGGTAAGCTCCTACAATGAGCAGTTCTTC.

The CDR3 region is CASSPVNSAGSYEQYF. DNA of the CDR3: TGTGCCAGCAGCCCGGTCAATTCGGCGGGATCCTACGAGCAGTACTTC. This chain connects TRBV28 to TRBJ2-7; weak D call: TRBD2 (6 bases). V shed 6 bases and J shed 1 base, with 19 bases lying between them. This CDR3 has 16 residues. Germline V gives CDR1 MDHEN, CDR2 SYDVKM.